The 8 T cell receptor beta chains reported below all come from one sample, sequenced in a study of T cells in Graves' hyperthyroidism and ophthalmopathy. Amplified regions were TCR beta CDR3 sequences from RNA transcripts. Researchers ran a first-round RT-PCR on the TCR CDR3 using the HTBI primer set. Each CDR3 protein gets one entry after TCRdb re-called the multiplex PCR reads with MiXCR. In the table there are 300,000 to 400,000 distinct CDR3 sequences, under 15% of which are singletons. The material sequenced was blood. The receptor source for this set is a woman between 18 and 29 years old with Graves' hyperthyroidism.

The gene calls are TRBV15 and TRBJ2-3, with a possible D match to TRBD2 (6 bases). Trimming pared 0 bases from V and 0 bases from J, leaving 10 bases between. CDR3 size: 16 residues. Germline-derived CDR1 and CDR2 are LNHNV and YYDKDF (reference sequence). DNA of the CDR3: TGTGCCACCAGCAGAGATCGGGGGACTAGCACAGATACGCAGTATTTT. This encodes CATSRDRGTSTDTQYF.

This chain links TRBV24-1 with TRBJ1-5, with D unclear. CDR1 and CDR2 (germline): KGHDR, SFDVKD. The CDR3 runs to 14 residues. Trimming cost V 5 bases and J 6 bases, with 13 bases left between them. The DNA of the CDR3 is TGTGCCACCAGTGCGTCCGGGAGTTCTCAGCCCCAGCATTTT. It encodes CATSASGSSQPQHF.

This clonotype was counted many times. The V gene is TRBV10-3, the J gene TRBJ2-7; 7 nucleotides match TRBD1. The CDR3 runs 14 residues. V lost 6 bases, J lost 5 bases, and 10 bases stayed unmatched. In germline, CDR1 is ENHRY, CDR2 SYGVKD. The CDR3 nucleotides read TGTGCCATCAGGACAGGGCAACCACAAGACGAGCAGTACTTC. Translation gives CAIRTGQPQDEQYF.

This clonotype has ten or more counts. CDR3: CASSLSQGGHREQYF. The DNA for the CDR3 is TGTGCCAGCAGCTTATCACAGGGGGGACATCGGGAGCAGTACTTC. The gene calls are TRBV7-2 and TRBJ2-7; 8 bases map to TRBD1. The CDR3 is made up of 15 amino acids. Germline V lookup: CDR1 SGHTA, CDR2 FQGNSA. V gave up 2 bases and J gave up 7 bases; unmatched junction bases: 10. Combining the CDR3 with reference TRBV7-2 and TRBJ2-7 gives the whole variable domain GAGVSQSPSNKVTEKGKDVELRCDPISGHTALYWYRQSLGQGLEFLIYFQGNSAPDKSGLPSDRFSAERTGGSVSTLTIQRTQQEDSAVYLCASSLSQGGHREQYFGPGTRLTVT.

This clonotype was detected ten times or more. The rearrangement joins TRBV3-1 to TRBJ2-1, with D perhaps TRBD2 (6 bases). V shed 1 base and J shed 2 bases, with 9 bases lying between them. CDR3 size: 15 residues. Germline values: CDR1 LGHDT, CDR2 YNNKEL (reference sequence). CDR3 residues: CASSQVGGAYNEQFF. In DNA, the CDR3 is TGTGCCAGCAGCCAAGTTGGCGGGGCCTACAATGAGCAGTTCTTC.

This clonotype was seen many times. This chain uses TRBV10-3 with TRBJ2-1; no reliable D call. CDR1 is ENHRY, CDR2 SYGVKD, per germline. CDR3 length: 11 residues. Trimming stripped 1 base from V and 7 bases from J, with 2 bases between. CDR3 sequence reads: CAISEFNEQFF. CDR3 DNA: TGTGCCATCAGTGAGTTTAATGAGCAGTTCTTC.

This clonotype was recorded many times. The V call is TRBV12-3 or TRBV12-4, the J call TRBJ2-2; TRBD2 matches 7 bases. V was pared by 2 bases and J by 1 base, with 4 bases of the junction left unmatched. The CDR3 runs to 16 residues. CDR3 DNA sequence: TGTGCCAGCAGTTTATCCCTAGCGGTGAACACCGGGGAGCTGTTTTTT. It specifies CASSLSLAVNTGELFF.

This chain links TRBV7-2 with TRBJ2-5; 8 bases align to TRBD1. With V trimmed by 4 bases and J by 5 bases, 12 bases remained unmatched. The CDR3 has 16 amino acids. CDR1 and CDR2 from the germline V gene are SGHTA and FQGNSA. CDR3 sequence: CASSSFPRGRRETQYF. The CDR3 DNA sequence: TGTGCCAGCAGCTCCTTCCCCAGGGGGCGCCGGGAGACCCAGTACTTC.